Shown below are 15 T cell receptor beta chains from a single sample sequenced in a study of cytomegalovirus exposure and HLA in healthy donors. PCR was performed using 60 Vbeta and 13 Jbeta primers. TCRdb keeps only in-frame clones here, not all; method: immunoSEQ multiplex PCR. Found here are approximately 120,000 clones, 76% of them singletons; the top ten hold more than 1.5%. The sequenced material came from PBMCs. The receptors shown here come from a man aged 45-65 years in good health and CMV-seronegative.

The chain combines TRBV5-1 with TRBJ2-7; 9 bases agree with TRBD1. Germline-derived CDR1 and CDR2 are SGHRS and YFSETQ. This CDR3 region has 14 residues. V shed 0 bases, J shed 6 bases, and the junction held 4 bases outside the gene matches. CDR3 in DNA: TGCGCCAGCAGCTTGGGGCCGACAGGGGGCGAGCAGTACGTC. As protein: CASSLGPTGGEQYV.

V usage is TRBV29-1 and J usage is TRBJ2-5, with 7 nucleotides matching TRBD1. V gave up 4 bases and J gave up 0 bases; unmatched junction bases: 8. The CDR3 extends over 15 amino acids. Germline V gene sequence: CDR1 SQVTM, CDR2 ANQGSEA. The CDR3 loop is CSVARTGEYQETQYF. CDR3 bases: TGCAGCGTTGCTAGGACAGGAGAGTACCAAGAGACCCAGTACTTC.

As to this clone: Other DNA sequences from this sample encode an identical CDR3 as well. V and J are TRBV5-1 and TRBJ1-2, with TRBD1 matching 8 bases. Germline V gene data show CDR1 as SGHRS and CDR2 as YFSETQ. V was clipped by 4 bases and J by 7 bases; unmatched bases: 6. This CDR3 is built from 13 residues. CDR3 loop: CASSTGQVGGYTF. The CDR3 region has the DNA TGCGCCAGCAGCACGGGACAGGTCGGTGGCTACACCTTC.

V gene TRBV11-2 combines with J gene TRBJ2-5; D is uncertain. The CDR3 is made up of 15 amino acids. The germline V gene has CDR1 SGHAT and CDR2 FQNNGV. The V end lost 3 bases, the J end lost 1 base, and 12 bases lay between the germline ends. CDR3 residues: CASSFLFGSQETQYF. The CDR3 coding sequence is TGTGCCAGCAGCTTTCTGTTTGGCAGCCAAGAGACCCAGTACTTC.

The V call is TRBV29-1, the J call TRBJ2-5; 8 bases match TRBD1. The J call may be incorrect, as the DNA end agrees better with TRBJ2-7. This CDR3 region has 13 residues. Germline CDR1 reads SQVTM; CDR2 reads ANQGSEA. The CDR3 reads CSVALGQGIEQYF. CDR3 sequence (DNA): TGCAGCGTTGCCCTCGGACAGGGTATCGAGCAGTACTTC.

This CDR3 reads CASSQYTDRGEFF. The CDR3 DNA is TGTGCCAGCAGTCAATACACGGACAGGGGGGAGTTCTTC. The V gene is TRBV6-6, the J gene TRBJ2-1, with TRBD1 matching over 10 bases. Trimming took 5 bases from V and 14 from J; bases not matched to a gene: 9. Germline lookup yields CDR1 MNHNY and CDR2 SVGAGI (reference sequence). The CDR3 has 13 residues.

V is TRBV14 and J is TRBJ2-1; maybe TRBD2 (6 bases). V was pared by 1 base and J by 0 bases, with 22 bases between. Germline V CDR1 and CDR2: SGHDN, FVKESK. The CDR3 sequence is 20 residues long. Written as DNA, the CDR3 is TGTGCCAGCAGCCAAGGTTGGCGGGGTGACTTTCTGAGCTCCTACAATGAGCAGTTCTTC. It translates to CASSQGWRGDFLSSYNEQFF. Full variable domain (missing parts from reference TRBV14 and TRBJ2-1): EAGVTQFPSHSVIEKGQTVTLRCDPISGHDNLYWYRRVMGKEIKFLLHFVKESKQDESGMPNNRFLAERTGGTYSTLKVQPAELEDSGVYFCASSQGWRGDFLSSYNEQFFGPGTRLTVL.

The CDR3 nucleotides are TGTGCCAGCAGCGAGAGGACAGGGACTAACTATGGCTACACCTTC. Residues: CASSERTGTNYGYTF. V is TRBV9 and J is TRBJ1-2, with TRBD1 matching 8 bases. This CDR3 is built from 15 residues. Looked up from germline, CDR1 is SGDLS and CDR2 is YYNGEE. V was clipped by 3 bases and J by 0 bases; unmatched bases: 4.

The chain combines TRBV4-1 with TRBJ2-5, with TRBD2 matching 7 bases. The CDR3 has 14 amino acids. With 6 bases clipped from V and 0 bases from J, the junction kept 4 bases outside the gene matches. Germline-derived CDR1 and CDR2 are MGHRA and YSYEKL. Here the CDR3 DNA reads TGCGCCAGCAGTATGGGGGGGTACCAAGAGACCCAGTACTTC. This translates into CASSMGGYQETQYF.

The chain combines TRBV5-5 with TRBJ1-1; TRBD1 agrees at 7 bases. V gave up 5 bases and J gave up 4 bases; unmatched junction bases: 11. This CDR3 spans 15 amino acids. CDR1 is SGHKS and CDR2 is YYEKEE in the germline V gene (reference sequence). The CDR3 coding sequence is TGTGCCAGCAGTCTAGCTTTAGCAGGGGGCACTGAAGCTTTCTTT. Translating gives CASSLALAGGTEAFF.

CDR3 amino acids: CASSATSGGQETQYF. CDR3 bases: TGTGCCAGCAGCGCGACTAGCGGAGGGCAAGAGACCCAGTACTTC. The V gene is TRBV5-4, the J gene TRBJ2-5; 9 positions agree with TRBD2. The J segment lost 2 bases and the V segment lost 4 bases, leaving 6 bases of the junction unmatched. Germline lookup yields CDR1 SGHNT and CDR2 YYREEE (reference sequence). The CDR3 is made up of 15 amino acids. The variable domain in full, completed from reference TRBV5-4 and TRBJ2-5, reads ETGVTQSPTHLIKTRGQQVTLRCSSQSGHNTVSWYQQALGQGPQFIFQYYREEENGRGNFPPRFSGLQFPNYSSELNVNALELDDSALYLCASSATSGGQETQYFGPGTRLLVL.

The rearrangement links TRBV29-1 to TRBJ1-2; TRBD1 is a possible D gene (5 bases). Germline values: CDR1 SQVTM, CDR2 ANQGSEA. The V end lost 2 bases, the J end lost 4 bases, and 17 bases lay between the germline ends. The CDR3 has 15 residues. The CDR3 bases are TGCAGCGTTGAACCCACAATACGGGGGTCCTATGGCTACACCTTC. It yields the protein CSVEPTIRGSYGYTF. Based on the CDR3 plus reference TRBV29-1 and TRBJ1-2, the full variable domain is SAVISQKPSRDICQRGTSLTIQCQVDSQVTMMFWYRQQPGQSLTLIATANQGSEATYESGFVIDKFPISRPNLTFSTLTVSNMSPEDSSIYLCSVEPTIRGSYGYTFGSGTRLTVV.

Points on this clone: An end of the junction differs from the germline gene, which may be a read error. V and J are TRBV5-4 and TRBJ1-4, with D possibly TRBD1 on 5 matching bases. The CDR3 totals 14 residues. The germline gives CDR1 SGHNT, CDR2 YYREEE (reference sequence). As DNA, the CDR3 is TGTGCCAGCAGCTGGGGACTCCCTAAAGAAAAACTGTTTTTT. Protein sequence: CASSWGLPKEKLFF.

The V and J genes are TRBV6-6 and TRBJ1-2, with D possibly TRBD1 on 6 matching bases. V shed 4 bases and J shed 3 bases, with 15 bases lying between them. This CDR3 comprises 15 residues. Germline CDR1 and CDR2: MNHNY and SVGAGI (reference sequence). The CDR3 coding sequence is TGTGCCAGCAGTTCCCCCACAGGGACCGACTATGGCTACACCTTC. It codes for CASSSPTGTDYGYTF.

V gene TRBV5-1 combines with J gene TRBJ2-1, with D possibly TRBD1 on 6 matching bases. The CDR3 spans 13 residues. The V end was cut by 1 base, the J end by 8 bases, with 10 bases between. Germline-derived CDR1 and CDR2 are SGHRS and YFSETQ. Here the CDR3 reads CASSLTGSDEQFF. The CDR3 DNA follows: TGCGCCAGCAGCTTGACAGGGAGCGATGAGCAGTTCTTC.